This T cell receptor (beta chain) emerged from a study of shared clonotypes between healthy human individuals. As defined, naive CD8 cells were CD45RO-negative and positively selected for CCR7, with terminally differentiated effector memory CD45RA+ cells excluded. Details on this clone: Its antigen is currently unknown.

Notes on the study in general: It was observed that roughly 4.8% of naive CD4 clonotypes were shared across several donors.

The V end lost 0 bases, the J end lost 9 bases, and 8 bases lay between the germline ends. This CDR3 contains 13 residues. The V gene's germline CDR1 is MNHEY and CDR2 SVGAGI. Assay: immunoSEQ multiplex PCR; the TCRdb copy retains only in-frame clones and omits some. The sample yields about 1,800,000 clones, around 96% seen once. Input material: naive CD8+ T cells sorted from blood. The chain recombines TRBV6-5 with TRBJ2-2, with unresolved D. The receptor was derived from a man younger than 35 in good health. The CDR3, as DNA: TGTGCCAGCAGTTACTCCGGGCCGTGGGAGCTGTTTTTT. Its translation is CASSYSGPWELFF.